A selection of T cell receptor beta chains follows, all from one sample in a study of blood T cell repertoires in COVID-19. Using immunoSEQ multiplex PCR, the repertoire was profiled, and TCRdb retains in-frame clones only, with some absent. The data show some 160,000 clones, about 82% seen once. Sequenced material: peripheral blood. These receptors came from a woman aged 80 or over with COVID-19, enrolled during active disease. Both conserved end residues are part of each CDR3. D genes are given only for firm matches. Only part of the rows carry a size: once, few, many, or a class if the clone is expanded.

cdr3_nt: TGCGCCAGCAGCTTGAACAGCCACTCTGGAAACACCATATATTTT
cdr3_aa: CASSLNSHSGNTIYF
j_call: TRBJ1-3
clone_size: -
d_call: -
v_call: TRBV5-1

cdr3_nt: TGTGCCAGCTCCCGGGATACAACTAATGAAAAACTGTTTTTT
cdr3_aa: CASSRDTTNEKLFF
j_call: TRBJ1-4
clone_size: once
d_call: -
v_call: TRBV2

cdr3_nt: TGTGCCACTGGGAGGGTTAGCACAGATACGCAGTATTTT
cdr3_aa: CATGRVSTDTQYF
j_call: TRBJ2-3
clone_size: -
d_call: TRBD2
v_call: TRBV3-1/TRBV3-2

cdr3_nt: TGTGCCAGCAGCTTGTGGGGACAGAATGAGCAGTTCTTC
cdr3_aa: CASSLWGQNEQFF
j_call: TRBJ2-1
clone_size: -
d_call: TRBD1
v_call: TRBV7-9

cdr3_nt: TGTGCCAGCAGTCCTTGGGGGGAGGGGAGAGGGTATGGCTACACCTTC
cdr3_aa: CASSPWGEGRGYGYTF
j_call: TRBJ1-2
clone_size: -
d_call: -
v_call: TRBV27

cdr3_nt: TGTGCCAGCTCACCAGTGACGGGGAGCTCCTACGAGCAGTACTTC
cdr3_aa: CASSPVTGSSYEQYF
j_call: TRBJ2-7
clone_size: -
d_call: -
v_call: TRBV18

cdr3_nt: TGTGCCAGCAGCAGGGCCTTCACAGGGAGTAATCAGCCCCAGCATTTT
cdr3_aa: CASSRAFTGSNQPQHF
j_call: TRBJ1-5
clone_size: -
d_call: -
v_call: TRBV5-8

cdr3_nt: TGTGCCAGCGGGGGGACAGAGACCCAGTACTTC
cdr3_aa: CASGGTETQYF
j_call: TRBJ2-5
clone_size: -
d_call: -
v_call: TRBV6-6

cdr3_nt: TGCGCCAGTCGGTGTTTGAATAATTCACCCCTCCACTTT
cdr3_aa: CASRCLNNSPLHF
j_call: TRBJ1-6
clone_size: -
d_call: -
v_call: TRBV10-1

cdr3_nt: TGTGCTACAGGTCCAACTAATGAAAAACTGTTTTTT
cdr3_aa: CATGPTNEKLFF
j_call: TRBJ1-4
clone_size: -
d_call: -
v_call: TRBV28

cdr3_nt: TGTGCCAGCAGCGGCCAGGCTAGCACAGATACGCAGTATTTT
cdr3_aa: CASSGQASTDTQYF
j_call: TRBJ2-3
clone_size: once
d_call: -
v_call: TRBV11-3

cdr3_nt: TGCGCCAGCAGCTCCGGGACAGGAGAATACAATGAGCAGTTCTTC
cdr3_aa: CASSSGTGEYNEQFF
j_call: TRBJ2-1
clone_size: -
d_call: TRBD1
v_call: TRBV5-1

cdr3_nt: TGCAGTGCTAGTGATCCAGGGACACCTCATGGCTACACCTTC
cdr3_aa: CSASDPGTPHGYTF
j_call: TRBJ1-2
clone_size: once
d_call: -
v_call: TRBV20-1

cdr3_nt: TGTGCCAGCAGTCGGAACAACAGGAATCAGCCCCAGCATTTT
cdr3_aa: CASSRNNRNQPQHF
j_call: TRBJ1-5
clone_size: -
d_call: -
v_call: TRBV28

cdr3_nt: TGTGCCAGCAATCGGGGAGCTAGCGGGGGCGGGACCCAGTACTTC
cdr3_aa: CASNRGASGGGTQYF
j_call: TRBJ2-5
clone_size: -
d_call: TRBD2
v_call: TRBV7-6

cdr3_nt: TGTGCCAGCAGTGAAGCTGGGGCAGTCAGGGGCTCTGGAAACACCATATATTTT
cdr3_aa: CASSEAGAVRGSGNTIYF
j_call: TRBJ1-3
clone_size: -
d_call: -
v_call: TRBV6-1

cdr3_nt: TGTGCCAGCAGTAACGGGATGAACACTGAAGCTTTCTTT
cdr3_aa: CASSNGMNTEAFF
j_call: TRBJ1-1
clone_size: -
d_call: -
v_call: TRBV28

cdr3_nt: TGTGCCAGTAGTATTAGGAGGGAGCAGAGAGGAACAGATACGCAGTATTTT
cdr3_aa: CASSIRREQRGTDTQYF
j_call: TRBJ2-3
clone_size: -
d_call: -
v_call: TRBV19

cdr3_nt: TGTGCCAGCAGTTTATCCAGGGACAGGGACCGTTATGGCTACACCTTC
cdr3_aa: CASSLSRDRDRYGYTF
j_call: TRBJ1-2
clone_size: -
d_call: TRBD1
v_call: TRBV27

cdr3_nt: TGTGCCAGCTCACCAGGAGGGGACTCCTACAATGAGCAGTTCTTC
cdr3_aa: CASSPGGDSYNEQFF
j_call: TRBJ2-1
clone_size: -
d_call: -
v_call: TRBV18

cdr3_nt: TGTGCCAGCATTCCCGGGACAGACTACAATGAGCAGTTCTTC
cdr3_aa: CASIPGTDYNEQFF
j_call: TRBJ2-1
clone_size: -
d_call: TRBD1
v_call: TRBV28

cdr3_nt: TGTGCCAGCAGCCGGCGGGACAGCCGAAACTATGGCTACACCTTC
cdr3_aa: CASSRRDSRNYGYTF
j_call: TRBJ1-2
clone_size: -
d_call: TRBD1
v_call: TRBV3-1/TRBV3-2

cdr3_nt: TGCGCCAGCAGCGACCTTAGCGGCAACAATGAGCAGTTCTTC
cdr3_aa: CASSDLSGNNEQFF
j_call: TRBJ2-1
clone_size: -
d_call: -
v_call: TRBV5-1

cdr3_nt: TGCGCCAGCAGCTCGCGGGGGGGCCAAGAGACCCAGTACTTC
cdr3_aa: CASSSRGGQETQYF
j_call: TRBJ2-5
clone_size: -
d_call: TRBD2
v_call: TRBV4-1

cdr3_nt: TGTGCCAGCCGTACAGGGGGAGGGAGCAATCAGCCCCAGCATTTT
cdr3_aa: CASRTGGGSNQPQHF
j_call: TRBJ1-5
clone_size: few
d_call: TRBD1
v_call: TRBV6-5

cdr3_nt: TGTGCCAGCAGAGCGGGACATTCGGCTGGAAACACCATATATTTT
cdr3_aa: CASRAGHSAGNTIYF
j_call: TRBJ1-3
clone_size: -
d_call: -
v_call: TRBV6-5

cdr3_nt: TGTGCCACCCGCCCCTGGACAGGCAATCAGCCCCAGCATTTT
cdr3_aa: CATRPWTGNQPQHF
j_call: TRBJ1-5
clone_size: few
d_call: -
v_call: TRBV19

cdr3_nt: TGTGCCAGCAGCCAAGAGGTGCGTAACTATGGCTACACCTTC
cdr3_aa: CASSQEVRNYGYTF
j_call: TRBJ1-2
clone_size: -
d_call: -
v_call: TRBV3-1/TRBV3-2

cdr3_nt: TGCGCCAGCAGCTTGGAATCGACAGGGATAGGTTCACCCCTCCACTTT
cdr3_aa: CASSLESTGIGSPLHF
j_call: TRBJ1-6
clone_size: -
d_call: TRBD1
v_call: TRBV5-1